This TCR beta chain was profiled in a study of memory CD4+ T cells and cytomegalovirus serostatus. General study findings and limits: CD4+ memory repertoires contained about two fifths of the roughly 160 reported CMV TCRbeta sequences. Repertoires predicted CMV serostatus with median bootstrapped AUC of about 0.95.

Single viable CD3+CD4+CD8-CD45RO+ cells were sorted as the memory CD4+ T cells. V was pared by 1 base and J by 0 bases, with 2 bases of the junction left unmatched. The germline gives CDR1 SGHRS, CDR2 YFSETQ. This CDR3 is 15 amino acids long. The repertoire was sequenced with immunoSEQ multiplex PCR; TCRdb's copy has only in-frame clones and lacks some. The sample contains about 96,000 clones, around 80% of which appear only once. A word on this clone: What it binds is not known.

The TCR was taken from an adult in good health and CMV-seropositive. The rearrangement joins TRBV5-1 to TRBJ2-3; 7 bases align to TRBD2. Specimen: memory CD4+ T cells from blood. The chain's CDR3 is CASSLTSASTDTQYF. Here the CDR3 DNA reads TGCGCCAGCAGCTTGACTAGCGCGAGCACAGATACGCAGTATTTT.